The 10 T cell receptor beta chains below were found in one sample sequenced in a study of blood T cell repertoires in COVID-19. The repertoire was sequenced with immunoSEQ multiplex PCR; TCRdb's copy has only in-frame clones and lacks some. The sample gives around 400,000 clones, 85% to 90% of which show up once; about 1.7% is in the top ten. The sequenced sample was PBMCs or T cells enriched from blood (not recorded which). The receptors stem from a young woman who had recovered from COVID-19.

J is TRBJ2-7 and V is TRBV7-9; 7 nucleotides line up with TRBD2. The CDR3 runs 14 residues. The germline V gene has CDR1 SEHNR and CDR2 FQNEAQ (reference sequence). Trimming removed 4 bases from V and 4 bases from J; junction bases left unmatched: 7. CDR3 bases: TGTGCCAGCAGCTCTAAGCGGGATGGGTACGAGCAGTACTTC. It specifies CASSSKRDGYEQYF. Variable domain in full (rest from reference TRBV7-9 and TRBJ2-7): DTGVSQNPRHKITKRGQNVTFRCDPISEHNRLYWYRQTLGQGPEFLTYFQNEAQLEKSRLLSDRFSAERPKGSFSTLEIQRTEQGDSAMYLCASSSKRDGYEQYFGPGTRLTVT.

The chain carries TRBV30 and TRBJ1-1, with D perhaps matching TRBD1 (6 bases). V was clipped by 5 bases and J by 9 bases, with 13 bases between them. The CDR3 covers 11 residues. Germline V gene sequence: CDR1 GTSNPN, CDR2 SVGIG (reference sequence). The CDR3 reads CAWGTLPQAFF. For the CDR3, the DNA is TGTGCCTGGGGGACACTTCCACAAGCTTTCTTT. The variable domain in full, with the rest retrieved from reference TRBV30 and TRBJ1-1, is SQTIHQWPATLVQPVGSPLSLECTVEGTSNPNLYWYRQAAGRGLQLLFYSVGIGQISSEVPQNLSASRPQDRQFILSSKKLLLSDSGFYLCAWGTLPQAFFGQGTRLTVV.

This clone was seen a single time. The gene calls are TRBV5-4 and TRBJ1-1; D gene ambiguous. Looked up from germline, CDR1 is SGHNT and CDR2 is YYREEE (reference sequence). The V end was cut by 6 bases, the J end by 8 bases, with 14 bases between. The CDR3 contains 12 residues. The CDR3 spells CASTSAALEAFF. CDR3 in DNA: TGTGCCAGCACCTCCGCGGCTCTGGAAGCTTTCTTT.

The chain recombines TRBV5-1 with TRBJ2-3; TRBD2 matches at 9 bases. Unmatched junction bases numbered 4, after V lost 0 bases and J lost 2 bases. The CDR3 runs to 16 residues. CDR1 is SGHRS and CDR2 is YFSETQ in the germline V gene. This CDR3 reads CASSLELAGTTDTQYF. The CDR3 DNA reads TGCGCCAGCAGCTTGGAGCTAGCGGGGACCACAGATACGCAGTATTTT.

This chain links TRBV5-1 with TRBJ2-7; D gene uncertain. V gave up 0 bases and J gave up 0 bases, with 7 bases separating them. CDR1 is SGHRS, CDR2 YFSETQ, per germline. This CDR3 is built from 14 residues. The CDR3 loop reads CASSLDDSSYEQYF. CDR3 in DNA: TGCGCCAGCAGCTTGGACGATAGCTCCTACGAGCAGTACTTC.

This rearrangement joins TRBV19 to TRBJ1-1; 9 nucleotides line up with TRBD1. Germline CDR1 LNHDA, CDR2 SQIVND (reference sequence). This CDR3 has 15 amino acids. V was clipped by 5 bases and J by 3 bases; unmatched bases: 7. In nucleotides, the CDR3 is TGTGCCAGTAGTTTCCAGGGACAGGGAGACACTGAAGCTTTCTTT. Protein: CASSFQGQGDTEAFF.

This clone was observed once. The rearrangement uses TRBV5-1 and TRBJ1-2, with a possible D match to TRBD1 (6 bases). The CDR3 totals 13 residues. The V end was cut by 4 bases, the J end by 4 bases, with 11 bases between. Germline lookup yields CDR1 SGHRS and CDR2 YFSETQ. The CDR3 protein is CASSLGGSYGYTF. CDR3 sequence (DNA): TGCGCCAGCAGCCTAGGGGGTAGCTATGGCTACACCTTC. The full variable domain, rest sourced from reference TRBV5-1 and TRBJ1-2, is KAGVTQTPRYLIKTRGQQVTLSCSPISGHRSVSWYQQTPGQGLQFLFEYFSETQRNKGNFPGRFSGRQFSNSRSEMNVSTLELGDSALYLCASSLGGSYGYTFGSGTRLTVV.

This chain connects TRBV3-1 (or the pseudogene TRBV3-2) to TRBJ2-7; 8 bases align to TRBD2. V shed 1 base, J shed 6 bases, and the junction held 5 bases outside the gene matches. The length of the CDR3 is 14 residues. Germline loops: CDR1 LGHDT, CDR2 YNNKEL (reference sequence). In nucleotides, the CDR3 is TGTGCCAGCAGCCAAGGTCTAGCGGGCAGCGAGCAGTACTTC. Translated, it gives CASSQGLAGSEQYF.

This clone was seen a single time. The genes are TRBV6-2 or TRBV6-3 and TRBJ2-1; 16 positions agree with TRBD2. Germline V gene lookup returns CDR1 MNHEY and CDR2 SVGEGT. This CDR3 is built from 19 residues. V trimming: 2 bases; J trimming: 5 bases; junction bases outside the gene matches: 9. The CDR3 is CASSYRNPGLAGGHNEQFF. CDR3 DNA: TGTGCCAGCAGTTACCGGAACCCGGGACTAGCGGGGGGGCACAATGAGCAGTTCTTC.

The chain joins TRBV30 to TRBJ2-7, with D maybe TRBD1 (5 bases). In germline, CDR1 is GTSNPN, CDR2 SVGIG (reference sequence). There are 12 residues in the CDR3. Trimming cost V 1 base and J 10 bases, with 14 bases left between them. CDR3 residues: CAWSGTGYEQYF. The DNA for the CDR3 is TGTGCCTGGAGTGGAACAGGTTATGAACAGTACTTC.